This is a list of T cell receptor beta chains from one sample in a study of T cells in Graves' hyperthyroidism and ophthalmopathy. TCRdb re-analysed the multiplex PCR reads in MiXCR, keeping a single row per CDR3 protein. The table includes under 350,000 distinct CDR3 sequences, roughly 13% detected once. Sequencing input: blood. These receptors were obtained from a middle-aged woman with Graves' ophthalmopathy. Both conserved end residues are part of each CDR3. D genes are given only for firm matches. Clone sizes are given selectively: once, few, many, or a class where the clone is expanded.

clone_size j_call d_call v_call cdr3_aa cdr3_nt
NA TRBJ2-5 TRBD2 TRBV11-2 CASSLVRLAGSETQYF TGTGCCAGCAGCTTAGTGCGGCTAGCGGGAAGTGAGACCCAGTACTTC
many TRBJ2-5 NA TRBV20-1 CSAKVEGGETQYF TGCAGTGCCAAAGTTGAAGGAGGAGAGACCCAGTACTTC
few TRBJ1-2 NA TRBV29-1 CSVSQLANYGYTF TGCAGCGTTTCACAGTTAGCTAACTATGGCTACACCTTC
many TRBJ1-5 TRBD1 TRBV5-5 CASSLEDRVARNQPQHF TGTGCCAGCAGCCTGGAAGACAGGGTTGCACGGAATCAGCCCCAGCATTTT
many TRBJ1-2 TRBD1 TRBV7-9 CASSLDRAGLNYGYTF TGTGCCAGCAGCTTGGACAGGGCAGGCCTTAACTATGGCTACACCTTC
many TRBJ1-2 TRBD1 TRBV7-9 CASSLSGTGDYYGYTF TGTGCCAGCAGCTTATCTGGGACAGGGGACTACTATGGCTACACCTTC
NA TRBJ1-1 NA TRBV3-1 CASSQVKGGNTEAFF TGTGCCAGCAGCCAAGTCAAAGGGGGGAACACTGAAGCTTTCTTT
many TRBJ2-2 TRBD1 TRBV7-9 CASSPQGSGELFF TGTGCCAGCAGCCCACAGGGGTCCGGGGAGCTGTTTTTT
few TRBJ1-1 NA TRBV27 CASSFFFGDVQAFF TGTGCCAGCAGTTTCTTTTTTGGGGATGTACAAGCTTTCTTT
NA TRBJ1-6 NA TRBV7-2 CASSQVGSHNSTLHF TGTGCCAGCAGCCAAGTTGGCAGCCATAATTCAACCCTCCACTTT
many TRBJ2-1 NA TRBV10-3 CAISPARGQYNEQFF TGTGCCATCAGCCCCGCCCGAGGGCAGTACAATGAGCAGTTCTTC
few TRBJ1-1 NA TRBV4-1 CASSQVFGALNTEAFF TGCGCCAGCAGCCAAGTATTCGGAGCGCTGAACACTGAAGCTTTCTTT
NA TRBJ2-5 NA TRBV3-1 CASSQDLVAGKKETQYF TGTGCCAGCAGCCAAGATTTGGTAGCAGGGAAGAAAGAGACCCAGTACTTC
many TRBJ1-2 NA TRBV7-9 CASSGDSYYGYTF TGTGCCAGCAGCGGCGACAGTTACTATGGCTACACCTTC
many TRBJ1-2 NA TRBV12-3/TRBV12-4 CASTPGHTYGYTF TGTGCCAGCACCCCTGGCCACACCTATGGCTACACCTTC
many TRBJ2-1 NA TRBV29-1 CSVRPGQEGSNEQFF TGCAGCGTTAGGCCAGGACAGGAGGGAAGTAATGAGCAGTTCTTC
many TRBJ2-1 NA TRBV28 CASSAGLDNEQFF TGTGCCAGCAGTGCGGGACTTGACAATGAGCAGTTCTTC
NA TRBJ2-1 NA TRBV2 CASREGNNEQFF TGTGCCAGCAGGGAGGGGAACAATGAGCAGTTCTTC
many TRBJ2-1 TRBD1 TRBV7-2 CASSLGQGPYNEQFF TGTGCCAGCAGCTTAGGACAGGGGCCCTACAATGAGCAGTTCTTC
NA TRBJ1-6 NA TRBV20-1 CSARDIRASSYNSPLHF TGCAGTGCTAGAGACATTAGGGCGAGCTCCTATAATTCACCCCTCCACTTT
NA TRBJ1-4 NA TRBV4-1 CASSQDRGNLFF TGCGCCAGCAGCCAAGATAGGGGTAACCTGTTTTTT
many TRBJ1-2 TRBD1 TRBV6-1 CASSLRQGVLYGYTF TGTGCCAGCTCTCTCCGGCAGGGGGTATTGTATGGCTACACCTTC
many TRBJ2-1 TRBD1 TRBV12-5 CASGLGGQYNEQFF TGTGCTAGTGGTTTGGGGGGACAGTACAATGAGCAGTTCTTC
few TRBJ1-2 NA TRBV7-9 CASSLAAATVLRYTF TGTGCCAGCAGCTTAGCGGCTGCGACGGTTCTACGCTACACCTTC
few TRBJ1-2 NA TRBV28 CASSRAYGYTF TGTGCCAGCAGTCGGGCCTATGGCTACACCTTC
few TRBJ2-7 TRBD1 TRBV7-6 CASGITGDSYEQYF TGTGCCAGCGGGATTACAGGGGACTCCTACGAGCAGTACTTC
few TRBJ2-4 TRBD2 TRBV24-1 CATRRFPGPGQILAGGPKNIQYF TGTGCCACCAGGAGGTTTCCTGGACCGGGACAGATACTAGCGGGGGGCCCCAAAAACATTCAGTACTTC
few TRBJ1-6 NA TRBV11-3 CASSPGDGSKFSPLHF TGTGCCAGCAGCCCCGGGGACGGGTCAAAGTTTTCACCCCTCCACTTT
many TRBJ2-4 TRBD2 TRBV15 CATSVAPGLAGGNIQYF TGTGCCACCAGCGTAGCACCGGGACTAGCGGGAGGTAACATTCAGTACTTC
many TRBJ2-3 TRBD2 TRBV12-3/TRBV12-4 CASSPGGTSGSTDTQYF TGTGCCAGCAGTCCAGGCGGGACTAGCGGGAGTACAGATACGCAGTATTTT
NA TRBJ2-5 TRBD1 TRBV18 CASSARGPETQYF TGTGCCAGCTCAGCGAGGGGGCCAGAGACCCAGTACTTC
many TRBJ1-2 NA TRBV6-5 CASSYQGAGIRYTF TGTGCCAGCAGTTACCAGGGAGCCGGTATTCGCTACACCTTC
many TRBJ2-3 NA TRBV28 CASSLLLAGTDTQYF TGTGCCAGCAGTTTATTACTGGCAGGCACAGATACGCAGTATTTT
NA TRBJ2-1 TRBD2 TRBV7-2 CASSLYRGSNEFF TGTGCCAGCAGCTTATACCGCGGGAGTAATGAGTTCTTC
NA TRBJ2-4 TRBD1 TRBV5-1 CASSLARQGSKNIQYF TGCGCCAGCAGCTTGGCCCGACAGGGATCCAAAAACATTCAGTACTTC
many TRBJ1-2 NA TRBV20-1 CSANRGGDYGYTF TGCAGTGCTAACCGTGGCGGGGACTATGGCTACACCTTC
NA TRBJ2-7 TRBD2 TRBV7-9 CASSLTAGVRSYEQYF TGTGCCAGCAGCCTGACTGCGGGGGTTAGATCCTACGAGCAGTACTTC
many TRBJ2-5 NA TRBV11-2 CASSALGTQYF TGTGCCAGCAGCGCATTAGGTACCCAGTACTTC